Shown below are 8 T cell receptor beta chains from a single sample sequenced in a study of blood T cell repertoires in COVID-19. The assay was immunoSEQ multiplex PCR, and TCRdb's table has in-frame clones only and misses some. The sample consists of 150,000 to 160,000 clones, 83% of them appearing once. The specimen sequenced was peripheral blood. The receptors stem from an older woman with COVID-19, enrolled during active disease.

This chain's CDR3 is CSASKPSGGPWNEQFF. DNA of the CDR3: TGCAGTGCTAGTAAGCCTAGCGGGGGGCCGTGGAATGAGCAGTTCTTC. The rearrangement joins TRBV20-1 to TRBJ2-1, with TRBD2 identical over 11 bases. The ends lost 3 bases at V and 7 bases at J; junction bases unmatched: 11. The CDR3 length is 16 residues. CDR1 and CDR2 (germline): DFQATT, SNEGSKA (reference sequence).

The chain carries TRBV10-3 and TRBJ2-5; 8 nucleotides match TRBD2. Trimming took 2 bases from V and 0 from J; bases not matched to a gene: 11. From germline, CDR1 is ENHRY and CDR2 SYGVKD. The CDR3 is 18 amino acids. The CDR3 region has the DNA TGTGCCATCAGTGAGGGCGCTACTAGCGGAGCGTACCAAGAGACCCAGTACTTC. Protein: CAISEGATSGAYQETQYF.

The chain combines TRBV7-9 with TRBJ1-2; the D gene is possibly TRBD1 (6 bases). The length of the CDR3 is 13 residues. V lost 2 bases and J 5 bases, leaving 9 bases between the germline ends. CDR1 and CDR2 (germline): SEHNR, FQNEAQ (reference sequence). This CDR3 is CASSLQGSYGYTF. DNA for the CDR3: TGTGCCAGCAGCTTACAGGGGTCGTATGGCTACACCTTC. The whole variable domain, remainder taken from reference TRBV7-9 and TRBJ1-2, is DTGVSQNPRHKITKRGQNVTFRCDPISEHNRLYWYRQTLGQGPEFLTYFQNEAQLEKSRLLSDRFSAERPKGSFSTLEIQRTEQGDSAMYLCASSLQGSYGYTFGSGTRLTVV.

The chain couples TRBV5-1 to TRBJ2-2; 12 nucleotides align to TRBD2. Germline lookup yields CDR1 SGHRS and CDR2 YFSETQ. Losses at the gene ends were 4 bases for V and 4 bases for J; bases not matched to a gene: 8. The length of the CDR3 is 17 residues. The CDR3 DNA reads TGCGCCAGCAGCACCGCTAGCGGGGGGGCCGGCACCGGGGAGCTGTTTTTT. Encoded protein: CASSTASGGAGTGELFF.

The chain is built from TRBV6-5 and TRBJ1-2, with D possibly matching TRBD1 (6 bases). CDR3 size: 16 residues. Germline loops: CDR1 MNHEY, CDR2 SVGAGI. V was pared by 2 bases and J by 7 bases, with 20 bases between. CDR3 protein: CASSYDSSLQGTGYTF. CDR3 DNA sequence: TGTGCCAGCAGTTACGACAGTTCGTTACAGGGTACTGGCTACACCTTC.

The CDR3 reads CASSRSGTRLPGELFF. CDR3 bases: TGTGCCAGCAGTCGATCCGGGACTAGACTTCCCGGGGAGCTGTTTTTT. The chain carries TRBV11-1 and TRBJ2-2; 8 positions match TRBD2. The CDR3 runs 16 residues. Germline V CDR1 and CDR2: SGHAT, FQDESV (reference sequence). V trimming: 6 bases; J trimming: 6 bases; junction bases outside the gene matches: 12.

The chain couples TRBV6-5 to TRBJ2-5; 8 nucleotides line up with TRBD2. This CDR3 contains 16 residues. V trimming: 0 bases; J trimming: 3 bases; junction bases outside the gene matches: 6. Germline CDR1 and CDR2: MNHEY and SVGAGI. The CDR3 sequence: CASSYSTYSGKETQYF. The CDR3 region has the DNA TGTGCCAGCAGTTACTCGACGTATAGCGGGAAAGAGACCCAGTACTTC.

The CDR3 loop is CACYLQGYNEQFF. In DNA form, the CDR3 reads TGTGCCTGCTATCTCCAGGGGTACAATGAGCAGTTCTTC. The gene calls are TRBV30 and TRBJ2-1; TRBD1 might be the D (6 bases). The CDR3 is made up of 13 amino acids. In germline, CDR1 is GTSNPN, CDR2 SVGIG (reference sequence). V was shortened by 6 bases and J by 4 bases, with 13 bases between the two germline ends.